Below are 22 T cell receptor beta chains sequenced from a single sample in a study of spatial heterogeneity in lung cancer. Time point of the sample: sample taken at primary tumor resection. From tumor, nontumor lung or frozen PBMC, whole RNA was taken unsorted for sequencing. TCRdb used MiXCR to reprocess the 5' RACE reads, holding one entry per CDR3 protein. The sample has around 40,000 distinct CDR3 sequences, approximately 5.5% seen once; the top ten hold more than 9%. The source material was PBMCs, sampled at surgery. The receptors stem from a male donor with early-stage non-small cell lung cancer.

This clonotype was seen at least ten times. This chain connects TRBV7-9 to TRBJ1-1; the D gene is possibly TRBD1 (5 bases). CDR3 length equals 14 residues. From germline, CDR1 is SEHNR and CDR2 FQNEAQ (reference sequence). V lost 3 bases and J 7 bases, leaving 15 bases between the germline ends. The CDR3 sequence is CASSLGHGGSEAFF. In DNA form, the CDR3 reads TGTGCCAGCAGCTTGGGGCACGGGGGTAGTGAAGCTTTCTTT.

Concerning this clonotype: A much larger clone differs from this one at a single base, so this may be a read error. V usage is TRBV11-2 and J usage is TRBJ2-3, with 9 bases matching TRBD2. The CDR3 runs 16 residues. J lost 2 bases, V lost 5 bases, and 8 bases had no gene match. Germline loops: CDR1 SGHAT, CDR2 FQNNGV. This CDR3 is CASSVLAGAYTDTQYF. CDR3 sequence (DNA): TGTGCCAGCAGCGTATTAGCGGGGGCCTACACAGATACGCAGTATTTT.

The chain carries TRBV21-1 and TRBJ2-7; the table's TRBD1 call for D was not verified on the DNA. TRBV21-1 is classified as a pseudogene. The CDR3 consists of 16 residues. The CDR3 region has the DNA TGTGCCAGCAGCCTTCACCGGGACAGGGAACCCTACGAGCAGTACTTC. This encodes CASSLHRDREPYEQYF.

There are many counts of this clonotype. One end of the junction is discordant with germline, which a read error may explain. The chain links TRBV7-7 to TRBJ2-3; D might be TRBD1 or TRBD2, each matching 6 bases. Germline V lookup: CDR1 SSHAT, CDR2 FNYEAQ (reference sequence). The CDR3 totals 14 residues. CDR3 residues: CASSLGGPGDTQYF. DNA of the CDR3: TGTGCTAGCAGCTTAGGGGGGCCTGGAGATACGCAGTATTTT.

The chain uses TRBV27 and TRBJ2-7, with D perhaps TRBD1 (6 bases). CDR1 is MNHEY, CDR2 SMNVEV, per germline (reference sequence). CDR3 length equals 14 residues. Between the trimmed V and J ends, which lost 2 bases and 3 bases, there was a span of 11 bases. The chain's CDR3 is CASSLKGQFYEQYF. The CDR3 DNA reads as TGTGCCAGCAGTTTAAAGGGACAATTCTACGAGCAGTACTTC.

DNA for the CDR3: TGTGCCAGCAGCAAAGGACAGGGTTTAAATGAAAAACTGTTTTTT. Translating gives CASSKGQGLNEKLFF. This chain joins TRBV6-1 and TRBJ1-4; 8 nucleotides line up with TRBD1. Per the germline V gene, CDR1 is MNHNS and CDR2 is SASEGT. V was clipped by 6 bases and J by 5 bases; unmatched bases: 8. This CDR3 comprises 15 residues.

This clonotype was found many times. The chain is built from TRBV12-3 or TRBV12-4 and TRBJ1-3; D is undetermined. Trimming shortened V by 3 bases and J by 0 bases, and 6 bases separated the two germline ends. There are 14 residues in the CDR3. The CDR3 DNA reads TGTGCCAGCAGTTTCGGGGTCTCTGGAAACACCATATATTTT. This gives the protein CASSFGVSGNTIYF.

This clonotype was detected many times. This sequence joins TRBV2 and TRBJ1-2; D not resolved. Germline assignment: CDR1 SNHLY and CDR2 FYNNEI. Trimming removed 7 bases from V and 3 bases from J, with 9 bases in between. The CDR3 runs 12 residues. As DNA, the CDR3 is TGTGCCAGCAAGAGAGTTGACTATGGCTACACCTTC. It specifies CASKRVDYGYTF.

This clonotype showed up just a few times. The chain is built from TRBV4-2 and TRBJ1-1; D possibly corresponds to TRBD1 (5 bases). Germline V gives CDR1 LGHNA, CDR2 YNFKEQ. With 1 base removed from V and 0 bases from J, the gap between germline ends came to 15 bases. The CDR3 runs to 17 residues. CDR3 region: CASSQALMGGVNTEAFF. Here the CDR3 DNA reads TGTGCCAGCAGCCAAGCGCTCATGGGGGGAGTGAACACTGAAGCTTTCTTT.

This clonotype showed up just a few times. The chain combines TRBV6-1 with TRBJ1-3; D might be TRBD1 (6 bases). The V gene's germline CDR1 is MNHNS and CDR2 SASEGT. The CDR3 sequence is 15 residues long. With 4 bases removed from V and 0 bases from J, the gap between germline ends came to 10 bases. CDR3 coding DNA: TGTGCCAGCAGTGCTCAGGGGAGCTCTGGAAACACCATATATTTT. This codes for CASSAQGSSGNTIYF.

This rearrangement joins TRBV7-2 to TRBJ2-7, with D tentatively TRBD1 (6 bases). Trimming took 5 bases from V and 2 from J, leaving 16 bases between them. This CDR3 comprises 15 residues. Germline lookup yields CDR1 SGHTA and CDR2 FQGNSA. CDR3 DNA: TGTGCCAGCAGCCTTGCAGGGGCAACGGCCTACGAGCAGTACTTC. Translating it yields CASSLAGATAYEQYF.

This clonotype appeared many times. The junction departs from germline at one end; a sequencing error may be responsible. This chain connects TRBV7-7 to TRBJ2-5; TRBD2 is a possible D gene (6 bases). Looked up from germline, CDR1 is SSHAT and CDR2 is FNYEAQ (reference sequence). This CDR3 has 15 residues. CDR3 protein: CASSLAIGGQETQYF. The CDR3 DNA is TGTGCTAGCAGCTTAGCGATCGGGGGTCAAGAGACCCAGTACTTC.

Comments on this clonotype: This could be a read error, since a much larger clone is one nucleotide away. This chain connects TRBV6-6 to TRBJ1-4; D is uncertain. The CDR3 extends over 13 amino acids. Germline CDR1 reads MNHNY; CDR2 reads SVGAGI (reference sequence). This CDR3 reads CVSSQVFGEKLFF. CDR3 nucleotides: TGTGTCAGCAGTCAGGTTTTTGGGGAAAAACTGTTTTTT.

This clonotype was recorded at least ten times. The DNA for the CDR3 is TGCGCCAGCAGGGGCGAGGGAGGGTTTGGGGCCAACGTCCTGACTTTC. Protein sequence: CASRGEGGFGANVLTF. The chain recombines TRBV5-1 with TRBJ2-6; the match to TRBD2 covers 7 bases. The CDR3 extends over 16 amino acids. Germline CDR1 SGHRS, CDR2 YFSETQ. J gave up 3 bases and V 5 bases, and 8 bases lay outside the gene matches.

This clonotype was detected ten times or more. The V gene is TRBV6-6, the J gene TRBJ1-3; TRBD1 aligns across 8 bases. CDR1 and CDR2 (germline): MNHNY, SVGAGI (reference sequence). The CDR3 totals 17 residues. The CDR3 spells CATYVPSGGAAGNTIYF. The CDR3 nucleotides read TGTGCTACATACGTCCCTTCAGGGGGCGCAGCAGGAAACACCATATATTTT.

This clonotype was detected many times. The genes are TRBV24-1 and TRBJ1-1; possibly TRBD1 for D (6 bases). Trimming removed 0 bases from V and 6 bases from J, with 16 bases in between. Germline values: CDR1 KGHDR, CDR2 SFDVKD. The CDR3 sequence is 16 residues long. The CDR3 DNA reads TGTGCCACCAGTGATTTGACCTTACAGGGAGGTCCTGAAGCTTTCTTT. Its translation: CATSDLTLQGGPEAFF.

J is TRBJ2-6 and V is TRBV12-1; whether TRBD2, the table's D call, matches the DNA was not checked. TRBV12-1 is a listed pseudogene. CDR3 size: 16 residues. CDR3 sequence: CASSFQGPSGANVLTF. The CDR3 nucleotides are TGTGCCAGCAGCTTTCAGGGCCCCTCTGGGGCCAACGTCCTGACTTTC.

The genes are TRBV24-1 and TRBJ2-3; 8 bases line up with TRBD1. The CDR3 loop spans 15 amino acids. Germline V gene sequence: CDR1 KGHDR, CDR2 SFDVKD. V dropped 3 bases and J dropped 3; count of bases not matched to a gene: 4. DNA for the CDR3: TGTGCCACCAGTGATCCTGGACAGGGAACAGATACGCAGTATTTT. This translates into CATSDPGQGTDTQYF.

This clonotype has a handful of counts. The chain combines TRBV28 with TRBJ2-2; D is undetermined. This CDR3 comprises 13 residues. Looked up from germline, CDR1 is MDHEN and CDR2 is SYDVKM. V shed 7 bases and J shed 1 base, with 7 bases lying between them. The CDR3 bases are TGTGCCAGCACCACACTGAACACCGGGGAGCTGTTTTTT. Translation: CASTTLNTGELFF.

This clonotype came up many times. The chain couples TRBV11-2 to TRBJ2-3; 9 bases are a match to TRBD1. Germline assignment: CDR1 SGHAT and CDR2 FQNNGV. This CDR3 contains 15 residues. The J segment lost 3 bases and the V segment lost 3 bases, leaving 4 bases of the junction unmatched. CDR3 region: CASSFDGQGTDTQYF. The CDR3 DNA sequence: TGTGCCAGCAGCTTCGATGGACAGGGGACAGATACGCAGTATTTT.

This clonotype was found a few times. This chain joins TRBV4-2 and TRBJ1-6, with 8 bases that match TRBD1. Germline V lookup: CDR1 LGHNA, CDR2 YNFKEQ. This CDR3 has 15 residues. Trimming cost V 6 bases and J 6 bases; bases outside gene matches: 7. The DNA of the CDR3 is TGTGCCAGCAGGCGCACAGGGGGTGGTAATTCACCCCTCCACTTT. This gives the protein CASRRTGGGNSPLHF.

This clonotype has a count of ten or more. This chain joins TRBV28 and TRBJ1-5; a possible D gene is TRBD1 (6 bases). CDR3 size: 14 residues. Germline V gene data show CDR1 as MDHEN and CDR2 as SYDVKM. V was shortened by 7 bases and J by 6 bases, with 16 bases between the two germline ends. The CDR3: CASKEQGDAQPQHF. In DNA, the CDR3 is TGTGCCAGCAAAGAACAGGGAGATGCTCAGCCCCAGCATTTT.